These 28 T cell receptor beta chains were sequenced from one sample in a study of beta chain features in type 1 diabetes. Of the isolated RNA, all was reverse transcribed, and so the sequenced material was expressed TCRB transcripts. Only in-frame clones appear in the TCRdb table, and some are missing; sequencing was by immunoSEQ multiplex PCR. The data show over 700,000 clones, roughly a sixth seen once. The source material was naive CD4+ T cells from blood. Source of these receptors: a woman under 30 in good health.

This clone was seen a few times. The chain recombines TRBV25-1 with TRBJ2-7; D gene uncertain. This CDR3 has 14 residues. Germline CDR1 is MGHDK and CDR2 is SYGVNS. The V end was cut by 3 bases, the J end by 0 bases, with 9 bases between. CDR3 nucleotides: TGTGCCAGCAGTGACGACCGCTACTCCTACGAGCAGTACTTC. Protein: CASSDDRYSYEQYF.

The chain joins TRBV11-1 to TRBJ2-3; TRBD1 agrees at 9 bases. CDR1 and CDR2 (germline): SGHAT, FQDESV (reference sequence). V lost 5 bases and J lost 2; bases outside the gene matches: 5. The CDR3 is 15 residues long. The CDR3 spells CASSVGQGATDTQYF. The CDR3 DNA reads as TGTGCCAGCAGCGTGGGACAGGGCGCCACAGATACGCAGTATTTT.

The genes are TRBV6-1 and TRBJ1-5, with 7 bases matching TRBD1. J was trimmed by 4 bases and V by 2 bases; bases with no gene match: 2. CDR1 is MNHNS, CDR2 SASEGT, per germline. This CDR3 is built from 14 residues. The CDR3 DNA reads TGTGCCAGCAGTGAAAACAGGGGTAATCAGCCCCAGCATTTT. Amino acids: CASSENRGNQPQHF.

The rearrangement uses TRBV11-2 and TRBJ2-1; D is perhaps TRBD1 (6 bases). The CDR3 is 14 amino acids. Trimming removed 5 bases at V and 5 bases at J, with 13 bases between. Germline loops: CDR1 SGHAT, CDR2 FQNNGV. The CDR3 loop reads CASSPDRTHNEQFF. For the CDR3, the DNA is TGTGCCAGCAGCCCTGACAGGACCCACAATGAGCAGTTCTTC. Full variable domain (rest looked up from reference TRBV11-2 and TRBJ2-1): EAGVAQSPRYKIIEKRQSVAFWCNPISGHATLYWYQQILGQGPKLLIQFQNNGVVDDSQLPKDRFSAERLKGVDSTLKIQPAKLEDSAVYLCASSPDRTHNEQFFGPGTRLTVL.

This chain connects TRBV9 to TRBJ1-1; D is perhaps TRBD1 (5 bases). V lost 0 bases and J lost 4, with 7 bases in between. The CDR3 contains 13 residues. The germline V gene has CDR1 SGDLS and CDR2 YYNGEE. CDR3: CASSVGTGTEAFF. CDR3 DNA sequence: TGTGCCAGCAGCGTAGGTACAGGCACTGAAGCTTTCTTT.

This clone was found a few times. This chain uses TRBV18 with TRBJ2-1; D gene unclear. Germline CDR1 is KGHSH and CDR2 is LQKENI. The CDR3 has 13 amino acids. V lost 1 base to trimming and J lost 9 bases, with 10 bases between them. This CDR3 reads CASSPLSVPEQFF. CDR3 nucleotides: TGTGCCAGCTCACCACTAAGTGTTCCTGAGCAGTTCTTC.

This clone was counted between two and nine times. The chain joins TRBV4-1 to TRBJ2-7, with 9 bases that match TRBD1. Trimming took 3 bases from V and 4 from J; bases not matched to a gene: 4. Germline V lookup: CDR1 MGHRA, CDR2 YSYEKL. This CDR3 is 14 amino acids long. The CDR3: CASSQGGQGYEQYF. The CDR3 DNA reads TGCGCCAGCAGCCAGGGCGGACAGGGGTACGAGCAGTACTTC.

This clone was seen only a few times. The chain has TRBV7-8 and TRBJ2-5; the match to TRBD2 covers 9 bases. The germline CDR1 and CDR2 sequences are SGHVS and FQNEAQ. V shed 2 bases, J shed 0 bases, and the junction held 1 base outside the gene matches. The CDR3 has 15 amino acids. The CDR3 sequence: CASSLLAGHQETQYF. The DNA of the CDR3 is TGTGCCAGCAGCTTACTAGCGGGGCACCAAGAGACCCAGTACTTC.

The chain has TRBV28 and TRBJ2-7; 7 bases are shared with TRBD1. The V gene's germline CDR1 is MDHEN and CDR2 SYDVKM. V trimming: 6 bases; J trimming: 3 bases; junction bases outside the gene matches: 11. The CDR3 covers 15 residues. CDR3 DNA: TGTGCCAGCAGGAAAAACAGGGGATTCAGCTACGAGCAGTACTTC. Translating it yields CASRKNRGFSYEQYF.

This clone was seen a handful of times. This sequence joins TRBV6-6 and TRBJ2-3, with D perhaps TRBD2 (5 bases). Trimming stripped 3 bases from V and 6 bases from J, with 13 bases between. Germline V lookup: CDR1 MNHNY, CDR2 SVGAGI (reference sequence). The CDR3 has 14 residues. The CDR3 reads CASSYSRGRDTQYF. In nucleotides, the CDR3 is TGTGCCAGCAGTTATTCTCGGGGTAGGGATACGCAGTATTTT.

This clone was observed a few times. This CDR3 reads CSVDPSSYNEQFF. CDR3 sequence (DNA): TGCAGCGTTGACCCGAGCTCCTACAATGAGCAGTTCTTC. This chain connects TRBV29-1 to TRBJ2-1, with unresolved D. The CDR3 runs 13 residues. V shed 3 bases and J shed 0 bases, with 6 bases lying between them. Germline CDR1 SQVTM, CDR2 ANQGSEA.

V gene TRBV5-4 combines with J gene TRBJ1-1; no reliable D call. CDR1 and CDR2 from the germline V gene are SGHNT and YYREEE (reference sequence). V was trimmed by 4 bases and J by 0 bases, leaving 7 bases between them. CDR3 length: 13 amino acids. CDR3 amino acids: CASSPDVNTEAFF. In DNA form, the CDR3 reads TGTGCCAGCAGCCCGGACGTGAACACTGAAGCTTTCTTT.

This clone was observed a few times. The chain joins TRBV15 to TRBJ2-3; no definite D call. Germline values: CDR1 LNHNV, CDR2 YYDKDF (reference sequence). The CDR3 has 15 amino acids. The germline V and J ends were trimmed by 1 base and 2 bases, with 10 bases remaining between them. This CDR3 is CATSRGYSSTDTQYF. The DNA of the CDR3 is TGTGCCACCAGCAGAGGTTACTCGTCCACAGATACGCAGTATTTT.

The genes are TRBV5-1 and TRBJ2-5; perhaps TRBD2 as D (5 bases). The CDR3 has 14 amino acids. The germline gives CDR1 SGHRS, CDR2 YFSETQ. The V end lost 0 bases, the J end lost 4 bases, and 10 bases lay between the germline ends. As DNA, the CDR3 is TGCGCCAGCAGCTTGGGAACTAGATTAGAGACCCAGTACTTC. It codes for CASSLGTRLETQYF. Based on the CDR3 plus reference TRBV5-1 and TRBJ2-5, the full variable domain is KAGVTQTPRYLIKTRGQQVTLSCSPISGHRSVSWYQQTPGQGLQFLFEYFSETQRNKGNFPGRFSGRQFSNSRSEMNVSTLELGDSALYLCASSLGTRLETQYFGPGTRLLVL.

This clone was detected only a few times. The chain is built from TRBV7-2 and TRBJ1-4, with 9 bases lining up with TRBD1. After removal of 6 bases from V and 6 bases from J, the junction contained 11 bases not matched to a gene. CDR3 size: 16 residues. Germline V gene lookup returns CDR1 SGHTA and CDR2 FQGNSA. The CDR3 spells CASRKVPRDRDEKLFF. In nucleotides, the CDR3 is TGTGCCAGCAGGAAAGTACCCCGGGACAGGGATGAAAAACTGTTTTTT.

This clone has only a few counts. This rearrangement joins TRBV5-6 to TRBJ2-1, with a tentative D call TRBD2 (5 bases). Germline lookup yields CDR1 SGHDT and CDR2 YYEEEE. This CDR3 region has 16 residues. Trimming left V 3 bases short and J 0 bases short, with 13 bases between. The chain's CDR3 is CASSYPPGISYNEQFF. CDR3 coding DNA: TGTGCCAGCAGCTACCCTCCGGGAATCTCCTACAATGAGCAGTTCTTC.

The V call is TRBV5-1, the J call TRBJ2-5, with D perhaps matching TRBD1 or TRBD2 (5 bases each). The CDR3 consists of 15 residues. Germline CDR1 SGHRS, CDR2 YFSETQ. Trimming removed 0 bases from V and 1 base from J, with 10 bases in between. Here the CDR3 reads CASSLVGGGQETQYF. CDR3 DNA: TGCGCCAGCAGCTTGGTGGGTGGGGGCCAAGAGACCCAGTACTTC.

The chain carries TRBV28 and TRBJ1-4; no firm D call. The CDR3 extends over 13 amino acids. V was clipped by 8 bases and J by 4 bases, with 11 bases between them. The germline CDR1 and CDR2 sequences are MDHEN and SYDVKM. CDR3: CASEGQVNEKLFF. The CDR3 bases are TGTGCCAGCGAAGGGCAGGTTAATGAAAAACTGTTTTTT.

In nucleotides, the CDR3 is TGCAGGATGGGACAGGGTGACTACGAGCAGTACTTC. Protein product: CRMGQGDYEQYF. The chain is built from TRBV29-1 and TRBJ2-7, with TRBD1 matching 9 bases. Germline CDR1 is SQVTM and CDR2 is ANQGSEA. CDR3 length equals 12 residues.

This clone came up a few times. J is TRBJ1-5 and V is TRBV5-1, with D possibly matching TRBD1 (5 bases). The V end lost 5 bases, the J end lost 3 bases, and 9 bases lay between the germline ends. Per the germline V gene, CDR1 is SGHRS and CDR2 is YFSETQ. The CDR3 consists of 13 residues. In nucleotides, the CDR3 is TGCGCCAGCAGGGACAACGACAATCAGCCCCAGCATTTT. Amino acids: CASRDNDNQPQHF.

The chain links TRBV14 to TRBJ2-1; D possibly corresponds to TRBD1 (6 bases). This CDR3 has 15 amino acids. The ends were cut back, 1 base at V and 2 bases at J, with 9 bases in the middle. Germline loops: CDR1 SGHDN, CDR2 FVKESK. In DNA form, the CDR3 reads TGTGCCAGCAGCCAAGGGGGGCTAACCTACAATGAGCAGTTCTTC. This encodes CASSQGGLTYNEQFF.

This clone showed up just a few times. This rearrangement joins TRBV2 to TRBJ2-7; 13 bases agree with TRBD2. The CDR3 runs to 14 residues. V was clipped by 6 bases and J by 4 bases; unmatched bases: 3. From germline, CDR1 is SNHLY and CDR2 FYNNEI. The CDR3 bases are TGTGCCAGCAGGGGGACTAGCGGGAAGTACGAGCAGTACTTC. It codes for CASRGTSGKYEQYF. The full variable domain, rest sourced from reference TRBV2 and TRBJ2-7, is EPEVTQTPSHQVTQMGQEVILRCVPISNHLYFYWYRQILGQKVEFLVSFYNNEISEKSEIFDDQFSVERPDGSNFTLKIRSTKLEDSAMYFCASRGTSGKYEQYFGPGTRLTVT.

The rearrangement links TRBV7-9 to TRBJ2-5; the D call may be TRBD1 or TRBD2 (5 bases each). V was trimmed by 5 bases and J by 5 bases, leaving 15 bases between them. Germline V gene data show CDR1 as SEHNR and CDR2 as FQNEAQ (reference sequence). There are 14 residues in the CDR3. DNA of the CDR3: TGTGCCAGCAGCCAGGACTCCCGGGGCGAGACCCAGTACTTC. Protein: CASSQDSRGETQYF.

This clone was detected a few times. The chain employs TRBV28 and TRBJ2-2, with D hard to call. Trimming removed 8 bases at V and 5 bases at J, with 6 bases between. Germline loops: CDR1 MDHEN, CDR2 SYDVKM. The CDR3 spans 11 residues. CDR3 sequence reads: CASGRTGELFF. The DNA of the CDR3 is TGTGCCAGCGGACGGACCGGGGAGCTGTTTTTT. Using reference TRBV28 and TRBJ2-2 for the parts outside the CDR3, the full variable domain is DVKVTQSSRYLVKRTGEKVFLECVQDMDHENMFWYRQDPGLGLRLIYFSYDVKMKEKGDIPEGYSVSREKKERFSLILESASTNQTSMYLCASGRTGELFFGEGSRLTVL.

This clone was observed a handful of times. The chain carries TRBV7-3 and TRBJ1-1, with a possible D match to TRBD1 (5 bases). Deletions cut 6 bases from V and 3 bases from J, with 11 bases between. This CDR3 has 13 amino acids. From germline, CDR1 is SGHTA and CDR2 FQGTGA. In DNA form, the CDR3 reads TGTGCCAGCAGTCCAGGGCACGACACTGAAGCTTTCTTT. Residues: CASSPGHDTEAFF.

A remark on this clone: Within the sample, other DNA sequences also encode this same CDR3. This chain connects TRBV28 to TRBJ1-2, with 9 nucleotides matching TRBD1. CDR1 and CDR2 from the germline V gene are MDHEN and SYDVKM. This CDR3 comprises 13 residues. Trimming removed 5 bases from V and 5 bases from J; junction bases left unmatched: 3. The CDR3 DNA reads TGTGCCAGCAGTGCGGGACAGGGTTATGGCTACACCTTC. Protein product: CASSAGQGYGYTF.

The genes are TRBV7-9 and TRBJ2-1; 10 nucleotides align to TRBD2. Per the germline V gene, CDR1 is SEHNR and CDR2 is FQNEAQ (reference sequence). The CDR3 sequence is 18 residues long. V trimming: 7 bases; J trimming: 0 bases; junction bases outside the gene matches: 12. The CDR3 spells CASIETSGHAFSYNEQFF. The CDR3 DNA reads TGTGCCAGCATCGAGACTAGCGGGCACGCTTTCTCCTACAATGAGCAGTTCTTC.

V gene TRBV5-1 combines with J gene TRBJ1-1, with a tentative D call TRBD1 (5 bases). Trimming took 4 bases from V and 2 from J, leaving 9 bases between them. CDR1 is SGHRS, CDR2 YFSETQ, per germline. There are 13 residues in the CDR3. CDR3 DNA sequence: TGCGCCAGCAGCAAGGACACCAACACTGAAGCTTTCTTT. It is translated as CASSKDTNTEAFF.